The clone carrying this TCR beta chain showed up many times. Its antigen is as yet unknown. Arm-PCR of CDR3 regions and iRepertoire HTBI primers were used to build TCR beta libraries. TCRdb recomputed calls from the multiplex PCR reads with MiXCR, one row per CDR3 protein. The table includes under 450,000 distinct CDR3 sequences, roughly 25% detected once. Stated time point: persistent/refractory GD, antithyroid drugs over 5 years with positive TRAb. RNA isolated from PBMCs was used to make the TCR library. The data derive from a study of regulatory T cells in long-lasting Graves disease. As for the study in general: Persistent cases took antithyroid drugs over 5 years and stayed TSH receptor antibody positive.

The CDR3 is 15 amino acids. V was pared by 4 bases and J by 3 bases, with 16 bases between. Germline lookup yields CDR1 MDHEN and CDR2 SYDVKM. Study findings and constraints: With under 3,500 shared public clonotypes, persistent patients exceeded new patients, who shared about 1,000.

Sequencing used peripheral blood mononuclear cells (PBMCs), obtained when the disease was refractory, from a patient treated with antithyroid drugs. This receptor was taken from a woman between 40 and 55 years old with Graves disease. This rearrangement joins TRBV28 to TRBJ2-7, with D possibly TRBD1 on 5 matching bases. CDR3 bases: TGTGCCAGCAGTTCCAGGGTGTCGCCCTACTACGAGCAGTACTTC. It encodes CASSSRVSPYYEQYF. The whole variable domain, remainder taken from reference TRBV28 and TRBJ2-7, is DVKVTQSSRYLVKRTGEKVFLECVQDMDHENMFWYRQDPGLGLRLIYFSYDVKMKEKGDIPEGYSVSREKKERFSLILESASTNQTSMYLCASSSRVSPYYEQYFGPGTRLTVT.